This TCR beta chain was profiled in a study of somatic mutations in cytotoxic T cells in rheumatoid arthritis (dated by TCRdb to 2016 to 2017). Regarding the complete study: Right after diagnosis and prior to the start of any treatment, under 35 ml EDTA of peripheral blood was drawn from patients. Sorted V beta1+ cells also underwent TCRB sequencing, and some V beta antibody-stained T-cell populations were flow-sorted at nearly 100% purity on a FACSAria II or Sony SH800. The study asked whether expanded CD8+ T-cell clones in newly diagnosed, untreated rheumatoid arthritis carry somatic mutations, and used TCRB deep sequencing to characterize clonality. TCRB deep sequencing covered about 60 patients with rheumatoid arthritis along with about 20 healthy controls. The median ages of the patient and control groups were essentially identical.

Sequencing of TCRB CDR3 was done on genomic DNA with the immunoSEQ assay. Turning to the authors' computational methods: When patient CD8+ clones exceeding 1% were checked against published virus-specific TCRB sequences, only a few matched. Nothing other than productive TCRB rearrangements was included in the analyses. Defining a clone by its unique TCRB CDR3 sequence, the study calculated clonality as a productive clonality index derived from Shannon entropy. Repertoire overlap for a pair of samples was computed from each clone's template counts relative to total templates per sample. Flow cytometry-measured V-gene usage correlated with V-gene usage from TCRB sequencing, with a Spearman r of roughly 0.61. Held by TCRdb, this immuneACCESS table contains in-frame sequences only and omits some clones. Under half of the omission traces to an unresolved V gene where checked; the cause of the rest is unknown. V, J and clone size are taken as reported in that table, and D and trimming were inferred from the DNA itself. The sample includes roughly 20,000 clones, with approximately 80% observed a single time. About 15% of the sample lies in the top ten.

Overall study outcomes, separate from this receptor: An increase of CD8+ clonality with age was seen in patients (Spearman r ~ 0.53) but not in healthy controls. In about an eighth of the roughly 65 patients, more than 20% of CD8+ cells belonged to the largest CD8+ clone, while several identical CD8+ TCRB sequences were shared between blood and synovial fluid. There was no significant difference in CD8+ T-cell clonality between rheumatoid arthritis patients and age-matched healthy controls. The antigen targets of the expanded CD8+ clones were unknown, and absence from virus-specific databases did not rule out viral specificity.

Comments on this clone: Its antigen is still unknown. Per-base quality was not reported, and no clone a single base away is much larger than it.

On an AutoMACS, CD4+ and CD8+ cells were isolated via positive magnetic bead selection, and their purity was verified by flow cytometry. After a first flow cytometry screen using a TCR V beta antibody panel, clonal expansions were characterized through TCRB deep sequencing of sorted CD8+ fractions. Isolation of peripheral blood mononuclear cells was done through Ficoll-Paque PLUS density gradient separation. DNA was extracted from CD4-enriched, CD8-enriched or PBMC samples with Nucleospin Tissue or Tissue XS kits and quantified with a Qubit 2.0 fluorometer. This TCR came from an adult with rheumatoid arthritis. Material: CD8+ T cells sorted from blood.

The encoded CDR3 is CASRERGGQETQYF. The bases are TGTGCCAGCAGGGAGCGGGGGGGTCAAGAGACCCAGTACTTC. The chain was built from TRBV7-9 and TRBJ2-5; the junction holds 10 bases that match TRBD2. V is pruned by 6 bases and J by 2 bases, leaving 3 bases of the junction without a gene match. The germline V gene (reference sequence) gives CDR1 as SEHNR and CDR2 as FQNEAQ. The CDR3 contains 14 residues, cysteine and phenylalanine counted. This entry keeps only the CDR3 DNA: 42 bases, framed from base 1. The variable domain in full, with residues beyond the CDR3 obtained from the reference TRBV7-9 and TRBJ2-5 genes, is DTGVSQNPRHKITKRGQNVTFRCDPISEHNRLYWYRQTLGQGPEFLTYFQNEAQLEKSRLLSDRFSAERPKGSFSTLEIQRTEQGDSAMYLCASRERGGQETQYFGPGTRLLVL.